The 2 T cell receptor beta chains in this list originate from one sample, sequenced in a study of beta chain features in type 1 diabetes. General study findings and limits: TCRB CDR3 length was moderately but significantly reduced in all four CD4+ subsets of Type 1 diabetes patients.

These receptors' antigens are unknown. All of the isolated RNA was reverse transcribed, so expressed TCRB transcripts were sequenced. TCRdb keeps only in-frame clones here, not all; method: immunoSEQ multiplex PCR. The table has about 650,000 clones, around 12% seen once. The specimen sequenced was naive CD4+ T cells from blood. Receptors originate from a man between 25 and 39 years old with type 1 diabetes.

This clone has a handful of counts. The chain couples TRBV19 to TRBJ2-1; D remains unclear. Germline CDR1 LNHDA, CDR2 SQIVND (reference sequence). V lost 6 bases to trimming and J lost 10 bases, with 16 bases between them. The CDR3 totals 13 residues. The CDR3 loop is CASSPSLSREQFF. The CDR3 bases are TGTGCCAGTAGCCCGTCCCTTAGTCGGGAGCAGTTCTTC.

This clone has only a few counts. The chain combines TRBV6-1 with TRBJ1-5, with TRBD1 identical over 10 bases. This CDR3 is 19 amino acids long. CDR1 is MNHNS and CDR2 is SASEGT in the germline V gene. Trimming at V came to 2 bases and at J to 2 bases, leaving 12 bases not matched to a gene. CDR3 coding DNA: TGTGCCAGCAGTGAATGGGGGACAGGGGTTCCCAGTGGCAATCAGCCCCAGCATTTT. Translated: CASSEWGTGVPSGNQPQHF.